Included here is one T cell receptor (beta chain) sequence, with context. This clone came up many times. It lacks a known antigen. Base qualities are not at hand, and no much larger clone is one base apart. The record originates from a study of shared clonotypes between healthy human individuals (dated by TCRdb to the early 2020s). Some background on the complete study: Two women and three men aged 18 to 49 years were included in the cohort. Per donor, leukapheresis produced somewhere between about 0.94 and 9 billion PBMCs. For each donor, CD4 naive and CD4 memory were each given three plates, CD8 naive was given two plates, and CD8 memory was given one plate. To estimate repertoire size and how much clonotype sharing occurs between individuals, the study deeply sequenced the blood TCR repertoires of 4 to 6 healthy adults. To increase sequencing depth and limit assay-specific biases, different laboratories used diverse techniques to prepare libraries and sequence TCR repertoires.

V and J are truncated by 7 bases and 1 base respectively, leaving an intervening sequence of 8 bases. There are 13 amino acids in the CDR3, from cysteine to phenylalanine inclusive. Only CDR3 DNA remains: 39 bases, in frame from the first base. The CDR1 and CDR2 encoded by the germline V gene are SGHRS and YFSETQ. The full study reports these points: Sampling was restricted to blood, and TCR repertoires in tissues likely differ from the TCR repertoires found in blood. Sharing across a handful of donors was observed for approximately 5% of naive CD4, less than 4% of naive CD8, over 2% of memory CD4, and about 0.4% of memory CD8 clonotypes. Larger estimated clonotype richness was generally found for naive subsets than for memory subsets. Based on pairwise subsampling, the degree of clonotype sharing among donors was expected to be affected by sequencing depth. Higher generation probabilities were observed for clonotypes shared by all four sorted-subset donors than for non-shared clonotypes. Because the study included a small number of donors, the genetic and exposure-history diversity represented was limited. Rarefaction of sorted-subset datasets indicated incomplete sequencing despite the large sequencing depth.

TCR CDR3 regions were amplified from genomic DNA by multiplex PCR using the deep immunoSEQ assay. Genomic DNA extracted from each cell subset was distributed evenly over all wells of several immunoSEQ 96-well plates, and each plate served as one replicate. For sorted subsets, about 200 ng genomic DNA, equal to some 28,000 T cell genomes, was loaded into each replicate PCR. Purified libraries were quantified with a Qubit 3.0 fluorometer, sized on a Bioanalyzer 2100, and re-quantified with the KAPA Library Quantification kit. Each immunoSEQ 96-well plate was sequenced on its own single-read 150-cycle Illumina NextSeq 550 flow cell. From the authors' description of their analysis: The immunoSEQ output contained only junctional sequences without quality scores, so filtering could not match that applied to full-length reads. To assign V/J genes and CDR3, sequences were annotated against IMGT germline references using PyIR, a Python wrapper for IgBLAST v1.9. Reads were filtered out if the reads had weak V/J assignments (E-value above 1e-6), no CDR3, stop codons, out-of-frame junctions, or ambiguous translated residues. A V3J clonotype was defined by an identical inferred V gene, J gene, and CDR3 amino acid sequence. To compute the percentage overlap between repertoires, the number of shared unique clonotypes was divided by the size of the smaller repertoire. Three approaches were used to assess repertoire richness: RTK rarefaction, the Chao1 estimator, and Recon v2.1 estimates of unobserved clonotypes. Generation probabilities for all TCRbeta clonotypes obtained by the gDNA method from a few donors were computed using OLGA. TCRdb took this table from immuneACCESS and kept in-frame rearrangements with V and J called. Such tables lack part of the clones; where checked against another copy, unresolved V genes explain under half of the gap, and the rest is unexplained. The DNA gave D and trimming, while V, J and clone size come from that table. Recorded for this sample are over 1.5 million clones; 95% to 99% of them occurred a single time. Of the sample, around 0.45% is held by the ten largest clones.

Healthy HIV-negative adults with no recently reported acute infections or vaccinations were included as donors. Only Caucasian adults living in Nashville, Tennessee, USA were represented among the donors. CD4+ T cells were enriched through magnetic negative selection, after which naive cells were positively selected on CD45RA and the remaining negative fraction served as the memory subset. Blood was obtained by leukapheresis, after which PBMCs were separated by Ficoll-Histopaque density gradient centrifugation and cryopreserved in liquid nitrogen vapor phase. Analytical flow cytometry was used to check the purity and quantity of every magnetically sorted T cell population. Genomic DNA was isolated from each sorted fraction and quantified by UV absorbance on a Nanodrop 2000c.

Material: naive CD4+ T cells sorted from blood. What the cell subset or site label conveys for this sample: CD45RA+ positively selected. This chain is built from TRBV5-1 and TRBJ2-2, with the identity of the D gene unclear. This TCR was recovered from a man aged 25 to 40 in good health. The nucleotides are TGCGCCAGCCTCCGAGTGAACACCGGGGAGCTGTTTTTT. The encoded protein is CASLRVNTGELFF. When the CDR3 is completed using the reference TRBV5-1 and TRBJ2-2 genes on either side, the full variable domain is KAGVTQTPRYLIKTRGQQVTLSCSPISGHRSVSWYQQTPGQGLQFLFEYFSETQRNKGNFPGRFSGRQFSNSRSEMNVSTLELGDSALYLCASLRVNTGELFFGEGSRLTVL.